This TCR beta chain was sequenced in a study of T-cell memory formation after mild COVID-19. Study background: There were largely donor-specific TCR clusters.

This clonotype was seen a few times. Its specificity is not known. TCRdb called the 5' RACE reads again in MiXCR, with one record for every CDR3 protein. The sample lists fewer than 150,000 distinct CDR3 sequences; about a sixth were seen once. CDR1 and CDR2 from the germline V gene are SGHAT and FQDESV (reference sequence). Unmatched junction bases numbered 6, after V lost 5 bases and J lost 4 bases. The CDR3 extends over 16 amino acids. Study outcomes and limitations: Whether second-wave clones peaking at day 37 were SARS-CoV-2 specific went unconfirmed. The finding that pre-infection memory included some responding clones suggested that cross-reactive memory joined.

The sequence was obtained from a man younger than 35 who had mild COVID-19 (a few samples of this study predate the infection). Cell type and time point are not known. This chain connects TRBV11-1 to TRBJ2-2, with 11 bases that match TRBD1. The sample taken for sequencing was PBMCs or a T cell subset sorted from them (not recorded which). CDR3 coding DNA: TGTGCCAGCAGCCCTGGACAGGGGGCTAGCACCGGGGAGCTGTTTTTT. Translated, it gives CASSPGQGASTGELFF.